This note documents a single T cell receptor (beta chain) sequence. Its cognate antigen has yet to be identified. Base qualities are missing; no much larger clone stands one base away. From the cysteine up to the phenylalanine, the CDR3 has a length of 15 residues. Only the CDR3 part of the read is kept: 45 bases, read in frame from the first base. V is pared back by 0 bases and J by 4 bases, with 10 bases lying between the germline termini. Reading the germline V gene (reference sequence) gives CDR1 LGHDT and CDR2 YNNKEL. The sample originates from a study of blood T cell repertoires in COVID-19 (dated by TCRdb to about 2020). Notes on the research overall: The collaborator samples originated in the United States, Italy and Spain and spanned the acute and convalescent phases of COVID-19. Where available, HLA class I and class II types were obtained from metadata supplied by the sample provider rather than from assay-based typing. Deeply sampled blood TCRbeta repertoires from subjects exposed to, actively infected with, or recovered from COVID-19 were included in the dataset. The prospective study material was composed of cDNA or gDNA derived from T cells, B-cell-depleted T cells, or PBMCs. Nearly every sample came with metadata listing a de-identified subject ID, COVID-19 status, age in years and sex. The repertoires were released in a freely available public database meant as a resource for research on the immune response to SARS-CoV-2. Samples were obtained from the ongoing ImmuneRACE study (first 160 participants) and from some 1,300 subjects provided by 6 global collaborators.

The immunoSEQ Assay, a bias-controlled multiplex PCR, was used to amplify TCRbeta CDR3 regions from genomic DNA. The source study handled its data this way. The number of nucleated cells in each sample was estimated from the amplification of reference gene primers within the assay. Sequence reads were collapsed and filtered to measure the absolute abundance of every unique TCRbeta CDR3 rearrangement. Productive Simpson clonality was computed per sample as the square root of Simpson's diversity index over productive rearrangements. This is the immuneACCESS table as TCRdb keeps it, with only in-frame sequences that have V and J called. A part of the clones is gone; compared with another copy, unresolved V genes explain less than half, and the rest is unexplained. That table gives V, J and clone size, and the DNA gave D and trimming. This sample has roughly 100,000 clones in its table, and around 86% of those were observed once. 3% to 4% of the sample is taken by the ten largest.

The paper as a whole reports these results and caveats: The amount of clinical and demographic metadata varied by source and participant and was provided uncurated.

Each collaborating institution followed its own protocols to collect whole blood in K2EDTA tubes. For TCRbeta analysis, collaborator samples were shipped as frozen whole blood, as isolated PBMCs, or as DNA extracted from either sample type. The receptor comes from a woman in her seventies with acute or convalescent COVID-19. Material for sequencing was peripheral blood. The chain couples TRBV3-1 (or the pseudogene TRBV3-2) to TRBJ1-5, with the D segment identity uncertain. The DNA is TGTGCCAGCAGCCAAGATTTTGGAGGGAATCAGCCCCAGCATTTT. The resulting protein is CASSQDFGGNQPQHF.